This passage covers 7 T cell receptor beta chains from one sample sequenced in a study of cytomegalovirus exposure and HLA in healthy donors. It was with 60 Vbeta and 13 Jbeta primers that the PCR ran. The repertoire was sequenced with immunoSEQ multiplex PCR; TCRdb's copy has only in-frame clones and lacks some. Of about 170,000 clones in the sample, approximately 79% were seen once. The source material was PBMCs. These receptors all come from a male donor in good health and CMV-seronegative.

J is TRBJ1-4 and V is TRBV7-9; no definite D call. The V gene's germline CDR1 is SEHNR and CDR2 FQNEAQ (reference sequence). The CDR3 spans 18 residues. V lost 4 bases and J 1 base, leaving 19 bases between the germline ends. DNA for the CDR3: TGTGCCAGCAGCTCAATTGGAGGACCTAAAGGAACTAATGAAAAACTGTTTTTT. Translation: CASSSIGGPKGTNEKLFF.

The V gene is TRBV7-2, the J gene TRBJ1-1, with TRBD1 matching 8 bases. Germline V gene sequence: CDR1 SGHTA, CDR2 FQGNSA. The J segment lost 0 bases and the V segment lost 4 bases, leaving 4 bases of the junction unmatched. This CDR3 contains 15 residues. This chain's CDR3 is CASSSRTGLNTEAFF. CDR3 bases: TGTGCCAGCAGCTCTCGGACAGGGTTGAACACTGAAGCTTTCTTT. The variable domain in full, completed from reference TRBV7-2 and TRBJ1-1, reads GAGVSQSPSNKVTEKGKDVELRCDPISGHTALYWYRQSLGQGLEFLIYFQGNSAPDKSGLPSDRFSAERTGGSVSTLTIQRTQQEDSAVYLCASSSRTGLNTEAFFGQGTRLTVV.

The CDR3 sequence: CASREGGAGETQYF. The CDR3 coding sequence is TGTGCCAGCCGGGAGGGGGGGGCCGGGGAGACCCAGTACTTC. V usage is TRBV5-4 and J usage is TRBJ2-5; 8 nucleotides agree with TRBD2. This CDR3 is 14 amino acids long. V gave up 7 bases and J gave up 5 bases; unmatched junction bases: 10. Germline CDR1 SGHNT, CDR2 YYREEE (reference sequence).

The CDR3 DNA reads as TGCGCCAGCAGCGGATCGGGGACAGGGGGCACTGGCTACACCTTC. It codes for CASSGSGTGGTGYTF. This chain joins TRBV5-1 and TRBJ1-2; TRBD1 aligns across 12 bases. The germline CDR1 and CDR2 sequences are SGHRS and YFSETQ. CDR3 length: 15 amino acids. V was clipped by 4 bases and J by 7 bases; unmatched bases: 8.

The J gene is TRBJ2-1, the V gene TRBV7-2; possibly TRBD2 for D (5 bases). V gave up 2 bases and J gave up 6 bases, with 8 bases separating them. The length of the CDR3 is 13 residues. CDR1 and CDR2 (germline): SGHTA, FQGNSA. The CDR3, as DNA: TGTGCCAGCAGCTTACGGGGTGGCAATGAGCAGTTCTTC. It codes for CASSLRGGNEQFF. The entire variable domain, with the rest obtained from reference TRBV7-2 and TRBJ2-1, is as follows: GAGVSQSPSNKVTEKGKDVELRCDPISGHTALYWYRQSLGQGLEFLIYFQGNSAPDKSGLPSDRFSAERTGGSVSTLTIQRTQQEDSAVYLCASSLRGGNEQFFGPGTRLTVL.

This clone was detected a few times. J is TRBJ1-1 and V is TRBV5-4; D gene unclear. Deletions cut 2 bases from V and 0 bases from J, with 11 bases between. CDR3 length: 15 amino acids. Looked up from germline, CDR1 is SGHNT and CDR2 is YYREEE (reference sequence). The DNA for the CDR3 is TGTGCCAGCAGCTTAAGCACGCTGATGAACACTGAAGCTTTCTTT. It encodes CASSLSTLMNTEAFF.

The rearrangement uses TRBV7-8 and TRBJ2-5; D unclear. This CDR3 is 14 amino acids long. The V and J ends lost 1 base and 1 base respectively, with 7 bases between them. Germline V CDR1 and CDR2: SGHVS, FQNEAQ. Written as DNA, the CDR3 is TGTGCCAGCAGCTTAGGAGTAGCCCAAGAGACCCAGTACTTC. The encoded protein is CASSLGVAQETQYF. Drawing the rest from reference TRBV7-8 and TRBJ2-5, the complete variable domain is GAGVSQSPRYKVAKRGQDVALRCDPISGHVSLFWYQQALGQGPEFLTYFQNEAQLDKSGLPSDRFFAERPEGSVSTLKIQRTQQEDSAVYLCASSLGVAQETQYFGPGTRLLVL.